The sequence of this TCR beta chain was determined in a study of cytomegalovirus exposure and HLA in healthy donors (dated by TCRdb to 2016 to 2017). Regarding the research as a whole: The 500 to 800 repertoires of the first cohort and the roughly 120 validation repertoires were produced on the same platform, according to a later analysis. The study was designed to test whether signatures of past pathogen exposure could be identified by cataloging public T cell receptors. Besides the first cohort of 666 subjects, a separate validation cohort made up of roughly 120 different subjects was used. The study combined high-throughput TCR immunosequencing, statistical association of individual TCRs with disease status, and machine learning to predict cytomegalovirus infection status.

The donors were included in the validation cohort of roughly 120 subjects, a group kept apart from the roughly 670-subject first cohort. As to this clone: Its cognate antigen has yet to be identified. It has no much larger one-base neighbor in the sample; base qualities were not kept.

What the work shows at the level of the full study, not this receptor alone: All 120 or so repertoires were used to score co-occurrence in the validation cohort in a later analysis, because that analysis had no HLA typing for the cohort. It was suggested by the authors that the approach could potentially be generalized to other disease states and immunological phenotypes. In both the original and validation cohorts, the classifier was reported to diagnose cytomegalovirus status with high specificity and sensitivity. Three of the identified cytomegalovirus-associated TCR beta chains were confirmed in vitro to be specific for cytomegalovirus antigens. Most TCR sequences were seen in very few donors, while some public TCRs were found in many individuals. The study gave a list of 150 to 200 TCR beta chains associated with cytomegalovirus. A later analysis found that TCRs clustered in the first cohort also tended to co-occur in the roughly 110 validation repertoires, with approximately 95% of cluster scores above 0.

Receptor amplification or capture employed the immunoSEQ multiplex PCR assay. The study's own analysis went as follows. A statistical classification framework was built for diagnosing cytomegalovirus status from the catalog of TCR beta chain sequences. This immuneACCESS table, as held by TCRdb, lists in-frame sequences with V and J called but not all clones. Of the missing ones, under half trace to an unresolved V gene in checked studies; the others have no known cause. V and J calls and clone size are given by that table; D and trimming were obtained from the DNA. The sample has under 100,000 clones on record, approximately 95% of them singletons. The ten largest account for 0.55% to 0.75% of the sample. V trim: 5 bases; J trim: 7 bases; unmatched bases: 7. Including cysteine and phenylalanine, the CDR3 has 14 amino acids. Solely the CDR3 DNA is kept, with 42 bases framed from the first base. From the germline V gene, CDR1 is SGHVS and CDR2 is FQNEAQ.

The rearranged chain carries TRBV7-8 and TRBJ1-2; 10 middle bases align to TRBD1. Sequencing input: PBMCs. The receptor comes from a woman between 18 and 29 years old in good health and CMV-seronegative. Read as DNA, the sequence is TGTGCCAGCAGCCCCAGGGGACAGGGGTCTGGCTACACCTTC. Protein translation: CASSPRGQGSGYTF. The CDR3, completed at both ends by the reference TRBV7-8 and TRBJ1-2 genes, gives the full variable domain GAGVSQSPRYKVAKRGQDVALRCDPISGHVSLFWYQQALGQGPEFLTYFQNEAQLDKSGLPSDRFFAERPEGSVSTLKIQRTQQEDSAVYLCASSPRGQGSGYTFGSGTRLTVV.